What follows are 30 T cell receptor beta chains derived from one specimen sequenced in a study of cytomegalovirus exposure and HLA in healthy donors. The study ran its PCR with 60 Vbeta and 13 Jbeta primers. TCRdb's table, derived via immunoSEQ multiplex PCR, lists solely in-frame clones and lacks some. The sample has some 220,000 clones, approximately 85% seen once. The material sequenced was PBMCs. These receptors were collected from a girl aged 2-10 years in good health and CMV-seronegative.

The rearrangement links TRBV25-1 to TRBJ2-5, with TRBD2 matching over 9 bases. The assigned J gene may be wrong: the sequence end matches TRBJ2-7 better. The length of the CDR3 is 16 residues. CDR1 is MGHDK, CDR2 SYGVNS, per germline. CDR3 bases: TGTGCCATCCGTCCTACTAGCGGGCTGTTAGGCTACGAGCAGTACTTC. Residues: CAIRPTSGLLGYEQYF.

In the case of this clone: Given the absence of the conserved phenylalanine or tryptophan at the CDR3 end, a read error is likely. The limits of the CDR3 on the DNA are not certain, so only TCRdb's listed CDR3 is given. The chain has TRBV5-4 and TRBJ1-1; whether TRBD1, the table's D call, matches the DNA was not checked. The CDR3 numbers 9 amino acids, ends counted. The germline CDR1 and CDR2 sequences are SGHNT and YYREEE (reference sequence). This CDR3 reads CASSLSVRL.

The V call is TRBV4-2, the J call TRBJ2-3, with 11 bases matching TRBD2. The J segment lost 3 bases and the V segment lost 1 base, leaving 9 bases of the junction unmatched. Looked up from germline, CDR1 is LGHNA and CDR2 is YNFKEQ. The CDR3 runs 18 residues. The CDR3 DNA sequence: TGTGCCAGCAGCCAAGCCCTCGTAGCGGGGGGGCGGACAGATACGCAGTATTTT. Protein product: CASSQALVAGGRTDTQYF.

This sequence joins TRBV23-1 and TRBJ1-4, with TRBD1 matching over 7 bases. TRBV23-1 is marked as an open reading frame, function uncertain. There are 15 residues in the CDR3. The ends lost 7 bases at V and 3 bases at J; junction bases unmatched: 8. CDR3 sequence: CASKLTDRPNEKLFF. CDR3 DNA: TGCGCCAGCAAGCTTACGGACAGGCCTAATGAAAAACTGTTTTTT.

The chain employs TRBV10-3 and TRBJ2-7; D remains ambiguous. V was clipped by 6 bases and J by 3 bases, with 12 bases between them. This CDR3 is 13 amino acids long. Germline lookup yields CDR1 ENHRY and CDR2 SYGVKD. The CDR3 DNA reads TGTGCCATCAGGGCCATGGGCTTCTACGAGCAGTACTTC. It codes for CAIRAMGFYEQYF.

The chain uses TRBV30 and TRBJ2-7, with 7 bases identical to TRBD2. V was clipped by 0 bases and J by 6 bases; unmatched bases: 5. CDR1 and CDR2 (germline): GTSNPN, SVGIG (reference sequence). The length of the CDR3 is 13 residues. CDR3 sequence (DNA): TGTGCCTGGAGTGTAGAATCTAGCGGCGAGCAGTACTTC. Its protein product is CAWSVESSGEQYF.

This clone was detected once. This CDR3 reads CASSESLANTGELFF. CDR3 sequence (DNA): TGTGCCAGCAGTGAATCACTAGCGAACACCGGGGAGCTGTTTTTT. The genes are TRBV2 and TRBJ2-2; D possibly corresponds to TRBD2 (5 bases). Germline CDR1 SNHLY, CDR2 FYNNEI. Trimming took 2 bases from V and 0 from J, leaving 7 bases between them. This CDR3 has 15 amino acids.

The V call is TRBV6-1, the J call TRBJ2-2; D not resolved. The CDR3 runs to 14 residues. The germline gives CDR1 MNHNS, CDR2 SASEGT. Trimming removed 1 base from V and 6 bases from J, with 9 bases in between. The CDR3 region is CASSEGLRSGELFF. In nucleotides, the CDR3 is TGTGCCAGCAGTGAAGGTCTACGGTCCGGGGAGCTGTTTTTT.

The chain couples TRBV2 to TRBJ2-1, with D possibly being TRBD2 (5 bases). Trimming pared 4 bases from V and 4 bases from J, leaving 11 bases between. CDR1 SNHLY and CDR2 FYNNEI come from the germline V gene. There are 14 residues in the CDR3. CDR3 amino acids: CASSGSGYYNEQFF. CDR3 DNA sequence: TGTGCCAGCAGTGGCAGCGGTTATTACAATGAGCAGTTCTTC.

This CDR3 is CAWRAGTSGISDYTDTQYF. The CDR3 DNA sequence: TGTGCCTGGAGAGCCGGGACTAGCGGGATTTCAGATTACACAGATACGCAGTATTTT. The chain recombines TRBV30 with TRBJ2-3; TRBD2 agrees at 13 bases. V shed 3 bases, J shed 2 bases, and the junction held 14 bases outside the gene matches. The germline gives CDR1 GTSNPN, CDR2 SVGIG (reference sequence). This CDR3 has 19 residues.

The rearrangement uses TRBV7-9 and TRBJ1-4; unclear D gene. From germline, CDR1 is SEHNR and CDR2 FQNEAQ (reference sequence). The CDR3 totals 15 residues. The V and J ends lost 1 base and 0 bases respectively, with 6 bases between them. DNA of the CDR3: TGTGCCAGCAGCTTAGGGGCAGCAACTAATGAAAAACTGTTTTTT. This sequence encodes CASSLGAATNEKLFF.

The gene calls are TRBV2 and TRBJ2-1; the D is unclear. Trimming took off 7 bases at V and 6 bases at J, with 7 bases between the two ends. Germline CDR1 is SNHLY and CDR2 is FYNNEI. This CDR3 has 11 residues. The CDR3 DNA is TGTGCCAGCATCGCACTCAATGAGCAGTTCTTC. Translating gives CASIALNEQFF.

The genes are TRBV5-1 and TRBJ2-7; 9 nucleotides agree with TRBD1. CDR3 size: 14 residues. Germline V gives CDR1 SGHRS, CDR2 YFSETQ. The V and J ends lost 4 bases and 2 bases, in that order; junction bases with no gene match: 4. CDR3: CASSHRDRAYEQYF. The DNA of the CDR3 is TGCGCCAGCAGCCACCGGGACAGGGCCTACGAGCAGTACTTC.

The V gene is TRBV9, the J gene TRBJ2-3; 10 nucleotides match TRBD2. The CDR3 sequence is 19 residues long. Germline CDR1 and CDR2: SGDLS and YYNGEE. V gave up 3 bases and J gave up 6 bases; unmatched junction bases: 19. In DNA form, the CDR3 reads TGTGCCAGCAGCGCGTCAATTAGCGGGGGGCTCGGCTTGAGGGATACGCAGTATTTT. This codes for CASSASISGGLGLRDTQYF.

This chain connects TRBV29-1 to TRBJ2-1, with 8 bases lining up with TRBD2. In germline, CDR1 is SQVTM, CDR2 ANQGSEA. V shed 1 base, J shed 1 base, and the junction held 9 bases outside the gene matches. CDR3 length: 17 residues. The CDR3 coding sequence is TGCAGCGTTGAAGGAGCGGGAGTATTTAAGTCCTACAATGAGCAGTTCTTC. It yields the protein CSVEGAGVFKSYNEQFF.

The chain has TRBV2 and TRBJ2-7; 9 nucleotides agree with TRBD1. The CDR3 has 13 amino acids. V trimming: 6 bases; J trimming: 3 bases; junction bases outside the gene matches: 3. Germline lookup yields CDR1 SNHLY and CDR2 FYNNEI. This CDR3 reads CASRGQGHYEQYF. CDR3 nucleotide sequence: TGTGCCAGCAGGGGACAGGGTCACTACGAGCAGTACTTC. The full variable domain, its missing parts supplied by reference TRBV2 and TRBJ2-7, is EPEVTQTPSHQVTQMGQEVILRCVPISNHLYFYWYRQILGQKVEFLVSFYNNEISEKSEIFDDQFSVERPDGSNFTLKIRSTKLEDSAMYFCASRGQGHYEQYFGPGTRLTVT.

This chain's CDR3 is CASSESGSVTYEQYF. The DNA of the CDR3 is TGTGCCAGCAGTGAAAGTGGTAGCGTAACCTACGAGCAGTACTTC. This chain uses TRBV6-1 with TRBJ2-7, with D tentatively TRBD2 (5 bases). Germline V gene sequence: CDR1 MNHNS, CDR2 SASEGT. CDR3 length: 15 amino acids. Trimming removed 2 bases at V and 2 bases at J, with 13 bases between.

This rearrangement joins TRBV30 to TRBJ2-3; tentatively, D is TRBD1 (5 bases). Germline CDR1 reads GTSNPN; CDR2 reads SVGIG (reference sequence). V shed 8 bases and J shed 2 bases, with 14 bases lying between them. The CDR3 is 13 residues long. CDR3 amino acids: CAGQTTTTDTQYF. In DNA, the CDR3 is TGTGCCGGACAAACAACCACCACAGATACGCAGTATTTT.

This chain connects TRBV10-3 to TRBJ1-5; D gene ambiguous. Trimming removed 8 bases from V and 2 bases from J, with 13 bases in between. CDR1 is ENHRY and CDR2 is SYGVKD in the germline V gene. This CDR3 is built from 14 residues. CDR3 amino acids: CAIGSTGGNQPQHF. As DNA, the CDR3 is TGTGCCATCGGCTCGACGGGTGGCAATCAGCCCCAGCATTTT.

This clone was observed a few times. The V call is TRBV6-6, the J call TRBJ1-1; D not certain. Germline V gives CDR1 MNHNY, CDR2 SVGAGI (reference sequence). This CDR3 comprises 14 residues. V was clipped by 1 base and J by 1 base, with 7 bases between them. The CDR3: CASSYFAGNTEAFF. CDR3 DNA: TGTGCCAGCAGTTACTTCGCCGGGAACACTGAAGCTTTCTTT.

This clone was found once. The chain has TRBV2 and TRBJ2-5, with D possibly matching TRBD2 (6 bases). With 8 bases removed from V and 4 bases from J, the gap between germline ends came to 20 bases. This CDR3 comprises 15 residues. Germline V lookup: CDR1 SNHLY, CDR2 FYNNEI. The CDR3 spells CASRTSGTGVETQYF. For the CDR3, the DNA is TGTGCCAGCCGTACCTCAGGGACTGGTGTAGAGACCCAGTACTTC.

The gene calls are TRBV12-1 and TRBJ2-4; TRBD2, the table's D call, was not compared with the DNA. TRBV12-1 constitutes a pseudogene. CDR3 size: 20 residues. CDR3 sequence: CASRIQGWPEGGRQGDIQYF. CDR3 bases: TGTGCCAGCAGAATCCAGGGCTGGCCTGAGGGGGGGCGGCAGGGAGACATTCAGTACTTC.

CDR3 nucleotides: TGTGCCAGCAGCATCCCCGGTGGGAGTCTCCCGGTAGAGACCCAGTACTTC. This gives the protein CASSIPGGSLPVETQYF. The chain links TRBV21-1 to TRBJ2-5; whether TRBD2, the table's D call, matches the DNA was not checked. TRBV21-1 is a pseudogene segment. This CDR3 spans 17 amino acids.

This sequence joins TRBV28 and TRBJ1-5; TRBD1 agrees at 9 bases. CDR1 and CDR2 from the germline V gene are MDHEN and SYDVKM. The ends lost 6 bases at V and 5 bases at J; junction bases unmatched: 8. The CDR3 extends over 15 amino acids. CDR3 in amino acids: CASRLPWTGDQPQHF. As DNA, the CDR3 is TGTGCCAGCAGGCTACCTTGGACAGGGGATCAGCCCCAGCATTTT.

This clone was recorded a few times. The chain employs TRBV5-1 and TRBJ1-1; TRBD1 agrees at 12 bases. Germline CDR1 reads SGHRS; CDR2 reads YFSETQ. V dropped 5 bases and J dropped 3; count of bases not matched to a gene: 8. There are 16 residues in the CDR3. CDR3 sequence reads: CASSPGTGGSDTEAFF. In DNA form, the CDR3 reads TGCGCCAGCAGTCCCGGGACAGGGGGCTCGGACACTGAAGCTTTCTTT. Looking up the rest from reference TRBV5-1 and TRBJ1-1 gives the full variable domain: KAGVTQTPRYLIKTRGQQVTLSCSPISGHRSVSWYQQTPGQGLQFLFEYFSETQRNKGNFPGRFSGRQFSNSRSEMNVSTLELGDSALYLCASSPGTGGSDTEAFFGQGTRLTVV.

The chain joins TRBV6-1 to TRBJ2-5, with 9 positions matching TRBD1. TRBJ2-7 matches the DNA end more closely, so the J call is doubtful. Germline V lookup: CDR1 MNHNS, CDR2 SASEGT. This CDR3 spans 15 amino acids. CDR3 loop: CASLEGGTGIYEQYF. In DNA form, the CDR3 reads TGTGCCAGCCTGGAAGGGGGGACAGGGATTTACGAGCAGTACTTC.

This clone was seen a few times. This chain connects TRBV7-9 to TRBJ1-1; D possibly corresponds to TRBD1 (6 bases). Trimming pared 5 bases from V and 5 bases from J, leaving 21 bases between. Per germline, CDR1 SEHNR and CDR2 FQNEAQ (reference sequence). The CDR3 spans 16 residues. As DNA, the CDR3 is TGTGCCAGCAGCCACACAGGGCAGGGGACGTTAACTGAAGCTTTCTTT. As protein: CASSHTGQGTLTEAFF.

The genes are TRBV7-9 and TRBJ2-3, with 9 bases identical to TRBD2. J gave up 1 base and V 2 bases, and 4 bases lay outside the gene matches. The CDR3 runs 16 residues. CDR1 and CDR2 from the germline V gene are SEHNR and FQNEAQ (reference sequence). The chain's CDR3 is CASSLPASGGTDTQYF. In DNA, the CDR3 is TGTGCCAGCAGCTTACCAGCTAGCGGGGGCACAGATACGCAGTATTTT.

This clone was seen a few times. The V call is TRBV25-1, the J call TRBJ1-2; TRBD1 aligns across 11 bases. The CDR3 spans 18 residues. Germline values: CDR1 MGHDK, CDR2 SYGVNS. V was clipped by 3 bases and J by 2 bases; unmatched bases: 11. The CDR3 is CASSERDRGSKGNYGYTF. For the CDR3, the DNA is TGTGCCAGCAGTGAGAGGGACAGGGGGTCAAAAGGGAACTATGGCTACACCTTC.

The chain couples TRBV7-6 to TRBJ2-7; TRBD2 aligns across 7 bases. CDR3 length: 13 residues. Germline-derived CDR1 and CDR2 are SGHVS and FNYEAQ. The junction had 3 bases not matched to a gene; V was cut back by 5 bases and J by 2 bases. The CDR3 nucleotides are TGTGCCAGCAGCGTGAGCGGGACCTACGAGCAGTACTTC. It encodes CASSVSGTYEQYF.